The present TCR beta chain was sequenced within a study of blood T cell repertoires in COVID-19. As for the study in general: Sites in the United States, Italy and Spain provided acute and convalescent COVID-19 samples.

Self-reported history from a screening survey and questionnaire set each donor's cohort. Authors' methods: Reference gene primer amplification gave estimated nucleated cell counts. The repertoire was sequenced with immunoSEQ multiplex PCR; TCRdb's copy has only in-frame clones and lacks some. The DNA was the basis for D and trimming; V, J and clone size are from that table. Among fewer than 350,000 clones listed, around 90% were seen once. The CDR3 runs 15 residues. The V end was cut by 3 bases, the J end by 2 bases, with 9 bases between. The germline gives CDR1 SGDLS, CDR2 YYNGEE. Sequencing was done on a sample of PBMCs or T cells enriched from blood (not recorded which). This clonotype originated in a woman aged 40 to 50 who had recovered from COVID-19. The V gene is TRBV9, the J gene TRBJ2-6, with D perhaps TRBD1 (6 bases). DNA of the CDR3: TGTGCCAGCAGCGCCAGACAGGCTGGGGCCAACGTCCTGACTTTC. Protein product: CASSARQAGANVLTF. Drawing the rest from reference TRBV9 and TRBJ2-6, the complete variable domain is DSGVTQTPKHLITATGQRVTLRCSPRSGDLSVYWYQQSLDQGLQFLIQYYNGEERAKGNILERFSAQQFPDLHSELNLSSLELGDSALYFCASSARQAGANVLTFGAGSRLTVL.